The rows below give T cell receptor beta chains drawn from one sample of a study of brain T cells in children with intractable seizures. The repertoire was sequenced with immunoSEQ multiplex PCR; TCRdb's copy has only in-frame clones and lacks some. The table shows 35,000 to 50,000 clones, with around 90% occurring only once. Specimen: peripheral blood, collected at surgery. These receptors all come from a girl aged 2 to 9 with tuberous sclerosis and intractable seizures. CDR3s include the opening cysteine and the closing phenylalanine or tryptophan. A D gene is named only where the DNA matches it firmly. Size values are once, few and many counts, or a class for expanded clones, and some rows have none.

size	D	V	J	DNA	CDR3
-	TRBD1	TRBV25-1	TRBJ2-7	TGTGCCAGCAGTGCGGGACAGTCCTACGAGCAGTACTTC	CASSAGQSYEQYF
-	-	TRBV7-9	TRBJ1-5	TGTGCCAGCAGCTTAGGGCAGGGGAGGTTGGATCAGCCCCAGCATTTT	CASSLGQGRLDQPQHF
-	-	TRBV25-1	TRBJ2-3	TGTGCCAGCAAACCCTTAAGCACAGATACGCAGTATTTT	CASKPLSTDTQYF
few	-	TRBV20-1	TRBJ1-1	TGCAGTGCTAGTCTGGTCTCAAGGAACACTGAAGCTTTCTTT	CSASLVSRNTEAFF
-	-	TRBV6-1	TRBJ1-2	TGTGCCAGCAGTGAACGGGGGTCGGCCGGCTACACCTTC	CASSERGSAGYTF
-	-	TRBV10-1	TRBJ1-2	TGCGCCAGCAGTGACTTACAGTCAGGGGCTAACTATGGCTACACCTTC	CASSDLQSGANYGYTF
-	-	TRBV20-1	TRBJ2-7	TGCAGTGCTAGAGATCTTCAGGAGCAGTACTTC	CSARDLQEQYF
-	-	TRBV9	TRBJ2-1	TGTGCCAGCAGCGTAGAGGTCTCGGTCAATGAGCAGTTCTTC	CASSVEVSVNEQFF
-	-	TRBV27	TRBJ1-2	TGTGCCAGCAGCCCCTCCCCCCGGGGTAACTATGGCTACACCTTC	CASSPSPRGNYGYTF
-	-	TRBV24-1	TRBJ1-1	TGTGCCACCAGTTCCCCGTTGAACACTGAAGCTTTCTTT	CATSSPLNTEAFF
once	TRBD1	TRBV30	TRBJ2-7	TGTGCCTGGATGGTGGACAGGGGGAGCGAGCAGTACTTC	CAWMVDRGSEQYF
once	TRBD1	TRBV25-1	TRBJ2-3	TGTGCCAGCAGTGAATCGGACAGGGGAATGGCAGATACGCAGTATTTT	CASSESDRGMADTQYF
-	-	TRBV4-1	TRBJ1-5	TGCGCCAGCTCTAGAGGAGGGAATCAGCCCCAGCATTTT	CASSRGGNQPQHF
-	TRBD1	TRBV24-1	TRBJ1-2	TGTGCCACCAGTGATCCGGGACAGGGAGTGGGCTATGGCTACACCTTC	CATSDPGQGVGYGYTF
-	-	TRBV9	TRBJ2-3	TGTGCCAGCAGCGTAGCAGGGAGGACAGATACGCAGTATTTT	CASSVAGRTDTQYF
-	-	TRBV12-3/TRBV12-4	TRBJ2-1	TGTGCCAGCCGGGGGATCTCCTACAATGAGCAGTTCTTC	CASRGISYNEQFF
-	-	TRBV6-1	TRBJ2-7	TGTGCCAGCAGTGAAATCAAGGGGTTCCCCTACGAGCAGTACTTC	CASSEIKGFPYEQYF
-	-	TRBV11-1	TRBJ2-3	TGTGCCAGCAGCTTAGTGGGGGTAACAGATACGCAGTATTTT	CASSLVGVTDTQYF
once	-	TRBV27	TRBJ2-5	TGTGCCAGCAGTTTACAGAACCAAGAGACCCAGTACTTC	CASSLQNQETQYF
once	-	TRBV29-1	TRBJ1-2	TGCAGCGTTGTCACCCGTGGGAACTATGGCTACACCTTC	CSVVTRGNYGYTF
-	-	TRBV5-5	TRBJ1-1	TGTGCCAGCAGCTTGGCAGGCCCCACTGAAGCTTTCTTT	CASSLAGPTEAFF
-	-	TRBV5-1	TRBJ2-1	TGCGCCAGCAGCTTGCGCCAGGGTTTGGATGAGCAGTTCTTC	CASSLRQGLDEQFF
-	TRBD2	TRBV7-3	TRBJ2-1	TGTGCCAGCAGCTTAGCGGGGGGGCTCAATGAGCAGTTCTTC	CASSLAGGLNEQFF
-	-	TRBV21-1	TRBJ1-1	TGTGCCAGCAGCAAAGCCCAGGGGGATCCGAACACTGAAGCTTTCTTT	CASSKAQGDPNTEAFF
-	TRBD1	TRBV4-2	TRBJ1-2	TGTGCCAGCAGCCAAGTCCCGGCAGGGGGCGCAAGCTACACCTTC	CASSQVPAGGASYTF
-	TRBD1	TRBV2	TRBJ2-1	TGTGCCAGCAGTCATCCCCTCGACAGGGGCCTTTACAATGAGCAGTTCTTC	CASSHPLDRGLYNEQFF
-	-	TRBV11-2	TRBJ1-5	TGTGCCAGCAGCCAGAGGGGGGGAGGACAGCCCCAGCATTTT	CASSQRGGGQPQHF
-	TRBD1	TRBV5-1	TRBJ2-1	TGCGCCAGCAGCCCCCCCGGACAGGGAGGCAATGAGCAGTTCTTC	CASSPPGQGGNEQFF
-	-	TRBV28	TRBJ2-3	TGTGCCAGCAGAGGGGTTTCGTTGGCAGATACGCAGTATTTT	CASRGVSLADTQYF
-	-	TRBV30	TRBJ1-5	TGTGCCTGGAGTGCTGGACAACCAAATCAGCCCCAGCATTTT	CAWSAGQPNQPQHF
-	-	TRBV5-6	TRBJ2-5	TGTGCCAGCAGCGCGAAGCGGAGAGGGGAGACCCAGTACTTC	CASSAKRRGETQYF
-	-	TRBV2	TRBJ2-1	TGTGCCAGCAGTGACAATGAGCAGTTCTTC	CASSDNEQFF
-	TRBD1	TRBV27	TRBJ2-3	TGTGCCAGCAGGGTGGGACAGGGCACAGATACGCAGTATTTT	CASRVGQGTDTQYF
-	TRBD1	TRBV29-1	TRBJ2-7	TGCAGCGTTGAGACTGACAGGGGGGGAACCTACGAGCAGTACTTC	CSVETDRGGTYEQYF
medium-sized	-	TRBV2	TRBJ2-2	TGTGCCAGCAGTCCAGGGGTTGCGAACACCGGGGAGCTGTTTTTT	CASSPGVANTGELFF
-	TRBD2	TRBV4-2	TRBJ2-1	TGTGCCAGCAGCCAGAGACTAGCGGGTGAGCAGTTCTTC	CASSQRLAGEQFF
-	-	TRBV7-9	TRBJ1-5	TGTGCCAGCAGCTTATATAGCCAGGCCAGCAATCAGCCCCAGCATTTT	CASSLYSQASNQPQHF
-	TRBD1	TRBV7-2	TRBJ1-6	TGTGCCAGCCCCCGGGACAGGGACTCACCCCTCCACTTT	CASPRDRDSPLHF
-	-	TRBV29-1	TRBJ2-3	TGCAGCGTGGGGACCACAGATACGCAGTATTTT	CSVGTTDTQYF
-	TRBD1	TRBV15	TRBJ1-2	TGTGCCACCAGCAGGGACAGGGGGGGTTATGGCTACACCTTC	CATSRDRGGYGYTF
-	TRBD1	TRBV10-2	TRBJ2-5	TGCGCCAGCAGGGACAGGGCGGAGACCCAGTACTTC	CASRDRAETQYF
-	-	TRBV10-3	TRBJ2-7	TGTGCCATCAGTACAGATATTCAAGGCGAGCAGTACTTC	CAISTDIQGEQYF
-	TRBD2	TRBV9	TRBJ2-1	TGTGCCAGCAGCGTAGACTTAGCGGGTCCCTACAATGAGCAGTTCTTC	CASSVDLAGPYNEQFF
-	-	TRBV19	TRBJ1-2	TGTGCCAGTAGCCAAGACCTTGTACCATACTATGGCTACACCTTC	CASSQDLVPYYGYTF
-	-	TRBV5-5	TRBJ2-6	TGTGCCAGCAGCTTATTCTACGGTTTTACGAGGGGGGCCAACGTCCTGACTTTC	CASSLFYGFTRGANVLTF
-	TRBD1	TRBV10-3	TRBJ1-2	TGTGCCATCAGTGATCTGGACAGGTTCAGCTATGGCTACACCTTC	CAISDLDRFSYGYTF
-	-	TRBV30	TRBJ1-5	TGTGCCTGGGACGGGGGAAAAATCCCGACAGACAATCAGCCCCAGCATTTT	CAWDGGKIPTDNQPQHF
few	-	TRBV7-9	TRBJ2-6	TGTGCCATTCTCTCTGGGGCCAACGTCCTGACTTTC	CAILSGANVLTF
-	-	TRBV27	TRBJ1-2	TGTGCCAGCAGTTTCGGGCACAGTGATGGCTACACCTTC	CASSFGHSDGYTF
-	TRBD1	TRBV5-5	TRBJ2-1	TGTGCCAGCAGCCCAAGTACAGGGGGCAGGTACAATGAGCAGTTCTTC	CASSPSTGGRYNEQFF
-	-	TRBV19	TRBJ2-1	TGTGCCAGTAGTATGGGGGGTAGGGGTTACAATGAGCAGTTCTTC	CASSMGGRGYNEQFF
-	-	TRBV30	TRBJ2-3	TGTGCCTGGAGTGTACTTGTCTCTAGGACAGATACGCAGTATTTT	CAWSVLVSRTDTQYF
-	-	TRBV5-6	TRBJ1-3	TGTGCCAGCAGCTTGGGTCCTAACTCTGGAAACACCATATATTTT	CASSLGPNSGNTIYF
-	-	TRBV24-1	TRBJ2-1	TGTGCCACCAGTGAGAGGGCTCCCTACAATGAGCAGTTCTTC	CATSERAPYNEQFF
-	-	TRBV7-3	TRBJ2-1	TGTGCCAGCAGCTTAGGGCAGGAACCCTACAATGAGCAGTTCTTC	CASSLGQEPYNEQFF
once	-	TRBV5-1	TRBJ2-7	TGCGCCAGCAGCTTGGAGGCCGGGTCCTACGAGCAGTACTTC	CASSLEAGSYEQYF
-	-	TRBV7-8	TRBJ1-2	TGTGCCAGCAGCTTAGACGACTATGGCTACACCTTC	CASSLDDYGYTF
-	-	TRBV5-5	TRBJ2-2	TGTGCCAGCAGGGGCCTAACCGGGGAGCTGTTTTTT	CASRGLTGELFF
-	TRBD1	TRBV11-2	TRBJ1-4	TGTGCCAGCAGCTTACGCTCGGGACAGGGCGTGGTGCAGGAAAAACTGTTTTTT	CASSLRSGQGVVQEKLFF
-	-	TRBV4-1	TRBJ2-5	TGCGCCAGCAGCCAAGTAGAGGGCCCGGCGATGGCCCAGTACTTC	CASSQVEGPAMAQYF